This T cell receptor (beta chain) was profiled in a study of shared clonotypes between healthy human individuals. Positive CCR7 selection of CD45RO-negative cells yielded the naive CD8 cells, and terminally differentiated effector memory CD45RA+ cells were excluded. This CDR3 is 15 amino acids long. V lost 5 bases and J lost 7; bases outside the gene matches: 9. The germline CDR1 and CDR2 sequences are MNHEY and SMNVEV (reference sequence). In regard to this clone: Its antigen is currently unknown.

Study-level points and caveats: Depth of sequencing was expected to influence donor clonotype sharing. Exclusively blood specimens were collected; tissue repertoires likely differ. Since donors were few, the genetic and exposure-history diversity represented was limited.

Assay execution took place at the deep level. Using immunoSEQ multiplex PCR, the repertoire was profiled, and TCRdb retains in-frame clones only, with some absent. Of about 2.1 million clones in the sample, over 85% were seen once. The chain uses TRBV27 and TRBJ2-2, with 8 positions matching TRBD1. The receptor was derived from a man in his late teens or twenties in good health. Some clones in this sample may be carry-over from other donors' samples. Sequenced material: naive CD8+ T cells from PBMCs. The CDR3 DNA reads as TGTGCCAGCAGTCCCCCGACAGGGGTTGTCGGGGAGCTGTTTTTT. Translating gives CASSPPTGVVGELFF.